This T cell receptor beta chain appears in the sequencing data of a study of radiation and T cells in renal cell carcinoma. This clone was observed a single time. Produced via immunoSEQ multiplex PCR; TCRdb's table is partial and in-frame only. The sample has some 130,000 clones, roughly 77% seen once; the top ten hold 1.9%. As for time point: blood 2 weeks post-SBRT. Sample treatment: 15 Gy SBRT to primary tumor, nephrectomy 4 weeks later. Radiation-treated patients gave blood at baseline, week 2 and week 4. From germline, CDR1 is SGDLS and CDR2 YYNGEE. This CDR3 is 13 amino acids long. The V end was cut by 0 bases, the J end by 7 bases, with 8 bases between.

The receptor was derived from a woman aged 55 to 70 with renal cell carcinoma. V and J are TRBV9 and TRBJ2-1; D possibly matches TRBD1 or TRBD2 (6 bases each). The sample consisted of blood, taken from a patient whose treatment included radiotherapy and nephrectomy. The CDR3 protein is CASSVGGGNEQFF. CDR3 coding DNA: TGTGCCAGCAGCGTAGGAGGGGGGAATGAGCAGTTCTTC.